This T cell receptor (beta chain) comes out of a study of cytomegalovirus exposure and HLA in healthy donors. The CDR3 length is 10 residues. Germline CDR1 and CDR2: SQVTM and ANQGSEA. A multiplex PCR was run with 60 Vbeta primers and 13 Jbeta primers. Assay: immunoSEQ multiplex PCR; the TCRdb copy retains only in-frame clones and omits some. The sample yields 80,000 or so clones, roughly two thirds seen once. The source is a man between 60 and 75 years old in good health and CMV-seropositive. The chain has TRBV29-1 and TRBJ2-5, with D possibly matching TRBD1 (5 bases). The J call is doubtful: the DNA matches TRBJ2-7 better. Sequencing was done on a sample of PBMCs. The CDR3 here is CSDGAYEQYF. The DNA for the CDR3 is TGCAGCGATGGGGCATACGAGCAGTACTTC.